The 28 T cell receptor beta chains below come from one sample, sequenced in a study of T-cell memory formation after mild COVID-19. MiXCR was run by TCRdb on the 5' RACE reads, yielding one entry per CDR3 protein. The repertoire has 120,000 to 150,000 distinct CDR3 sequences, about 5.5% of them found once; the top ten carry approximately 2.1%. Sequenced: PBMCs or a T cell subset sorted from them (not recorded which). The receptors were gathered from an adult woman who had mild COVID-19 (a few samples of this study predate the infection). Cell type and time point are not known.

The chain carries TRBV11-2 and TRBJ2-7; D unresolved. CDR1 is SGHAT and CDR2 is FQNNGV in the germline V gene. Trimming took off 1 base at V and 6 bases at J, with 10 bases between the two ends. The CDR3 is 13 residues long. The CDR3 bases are TGTGCCAGCAGCTTAGCCCCCCATGGCGAGCAGTACTTC. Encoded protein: CASSLAPHGEQYF.

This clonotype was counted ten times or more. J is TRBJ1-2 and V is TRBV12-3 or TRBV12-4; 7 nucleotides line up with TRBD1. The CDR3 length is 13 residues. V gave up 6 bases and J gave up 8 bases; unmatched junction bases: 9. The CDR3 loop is CASRRQGFEGYTF. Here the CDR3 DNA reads TGTGCCAGCAGAAGACAGGGTTTCGAGGGCTACACCTTC.

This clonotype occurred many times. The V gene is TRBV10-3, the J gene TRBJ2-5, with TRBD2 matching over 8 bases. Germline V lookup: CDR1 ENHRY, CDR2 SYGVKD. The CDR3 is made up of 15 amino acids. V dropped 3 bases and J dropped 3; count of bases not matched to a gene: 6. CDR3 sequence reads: CAISDARGAKETQYF. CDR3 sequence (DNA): TGTGCCATCAGTGACGCGCGGGGGGCCAAAGAGACCCAGTACTTC.

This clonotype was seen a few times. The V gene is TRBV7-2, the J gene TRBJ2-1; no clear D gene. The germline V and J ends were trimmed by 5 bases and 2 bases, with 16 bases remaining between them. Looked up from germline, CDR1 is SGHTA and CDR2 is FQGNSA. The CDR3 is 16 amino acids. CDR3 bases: TGTGCCAGCAGCCAAATGAAGACACTGACCTACAATGAGCAGTTCTTC. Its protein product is CASSQMKTLTYNEQFF.

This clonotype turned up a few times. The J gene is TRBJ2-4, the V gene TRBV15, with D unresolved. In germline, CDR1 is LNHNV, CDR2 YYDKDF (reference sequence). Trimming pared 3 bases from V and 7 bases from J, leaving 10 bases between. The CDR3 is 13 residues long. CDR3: CATSSLRSNIQYF. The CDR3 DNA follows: TGTGCCACCAGCAGCCTGAGGTCCAACATTCAGTACTTC.

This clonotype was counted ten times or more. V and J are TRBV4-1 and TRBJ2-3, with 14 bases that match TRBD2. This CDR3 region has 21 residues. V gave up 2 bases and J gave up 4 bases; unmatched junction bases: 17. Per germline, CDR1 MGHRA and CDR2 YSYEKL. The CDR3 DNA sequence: TGCGCCAGCAGCCAACATTTCTCCGGGACTAGCGGGGGATTTCCGCCAGATACGCAGTATTTT. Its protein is CASSQHFSGTSGGFPPDTQYF.

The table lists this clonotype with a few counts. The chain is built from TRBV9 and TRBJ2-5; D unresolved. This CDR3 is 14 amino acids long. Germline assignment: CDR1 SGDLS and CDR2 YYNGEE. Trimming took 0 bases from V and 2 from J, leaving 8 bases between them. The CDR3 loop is CASSVEGTQETQYF. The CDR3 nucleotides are TGTGCCAGCAGCGTAGAAGGCACTCAAGAGACCCAGTACTTC. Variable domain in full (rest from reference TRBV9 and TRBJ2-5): DSGVTQTPKHLITATGQRVTLRCSPRSGDLSVYWYQQSLDQGLQFLIQYYNGEERAKGNILERFSAQQFPDLHSELNLSSLELGDSALYFCASSVEGTQETQYFGPGTRLLVL.

The CDR3 bases are TGCGCCAGCAGGGAGGGGTGGTACACTGAAGCTTTCTTT. Translated, it gives CASREGWYTEAFF. The chain is built from TRBV5-1 and TRBJ1-1, with D possibly TRBD1 on 5 matching bases. The CDR3 is 13 residues long. V was shortened by 5 bases and J by 3 bases, with 11 bases between the two germline ends. Per germline, CDR1 SGHRS and CDR2 YFSETQ.

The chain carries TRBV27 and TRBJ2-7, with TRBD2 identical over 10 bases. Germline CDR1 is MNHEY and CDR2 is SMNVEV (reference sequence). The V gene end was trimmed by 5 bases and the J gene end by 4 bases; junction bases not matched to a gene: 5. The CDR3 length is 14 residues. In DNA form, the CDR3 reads TGTGCCAGCAGTCCGGGACTAGCGTCTTACGAGCAGTACTTC. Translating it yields CASSPGLASYEQYF.

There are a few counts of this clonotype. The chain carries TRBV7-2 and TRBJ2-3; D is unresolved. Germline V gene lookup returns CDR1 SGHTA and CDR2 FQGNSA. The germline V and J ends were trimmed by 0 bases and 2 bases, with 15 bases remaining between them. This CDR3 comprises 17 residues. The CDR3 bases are TGTGCCAGCAGCTTAGCGATCACTTCCCAGCCCACAGATACGCAGTATTTT. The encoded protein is CASSLAITSQPTDTQYF.

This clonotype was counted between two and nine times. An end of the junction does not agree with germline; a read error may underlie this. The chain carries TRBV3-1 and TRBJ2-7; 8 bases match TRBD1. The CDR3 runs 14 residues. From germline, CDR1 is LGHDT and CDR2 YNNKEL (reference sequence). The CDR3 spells CASSQGVRRDRTIF. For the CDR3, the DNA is TGTGCCAGCAGCCAAGGGGTCCGGCGGGACAGGACCATCTTC.

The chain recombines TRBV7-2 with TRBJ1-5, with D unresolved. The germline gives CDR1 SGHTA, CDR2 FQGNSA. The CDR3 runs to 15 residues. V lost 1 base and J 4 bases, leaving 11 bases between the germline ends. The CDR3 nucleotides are TGTGCCAGCAGCTTAGGTGGTATGGGAAATCAGCCCCAGCATTTT. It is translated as CASSLGGMGNQPQHF.

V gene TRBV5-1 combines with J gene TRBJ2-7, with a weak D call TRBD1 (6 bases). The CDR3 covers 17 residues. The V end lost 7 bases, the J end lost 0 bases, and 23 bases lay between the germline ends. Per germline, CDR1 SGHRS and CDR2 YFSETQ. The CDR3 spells CASESGGGRGHSYEQYF. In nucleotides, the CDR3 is TGCGCCAGCGAGTCCGGTGGGGGCAGGGGACACTCCTACGAGCAGTACTTC.

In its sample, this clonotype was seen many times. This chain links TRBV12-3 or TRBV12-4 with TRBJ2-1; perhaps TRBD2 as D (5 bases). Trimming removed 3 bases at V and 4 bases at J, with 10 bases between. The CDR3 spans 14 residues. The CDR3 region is CASSLEVAYNEQFF. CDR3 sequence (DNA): TGTGCCAGCAGTTTGGAGGTAGCGTACAATGAGCAGTTCTTC.

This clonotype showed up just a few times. The CDR3 loop reads CASSLSGTGWEQYF. CDR3 DNA sequence: TGCGCCAGCAGCTTGAGTGGGACAGGGTGGGAGCAGTACTTC. The chain couples TRBV5-1 to TRBJ2-7; TRBD1 aligns across 9 bases. With 1 base clipped from V and 7 bases from J, the junction kept 6 bases outside the gene matches. This CDR3 comprises 14 residues. Germline CDR1 reads SGHRS; CDR2 reads YFSETQ.

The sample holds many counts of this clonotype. The CDR3 nucleotides are TGTGCCAGCAGCTTATCGTGGGACAGGCCTTCCTACGAGCAGTACTTC. This translates into CASSLSWDRPSYEQYF. The chain combines TRBV7-2 with TRBJ2-7; 8 bases match TRBD1. CDR3 length equals 16 residues. V shed 2 bases, J shed 1 base, and the junction held 7 bases outside the gene matches. The V gene's germline CDR1 is SGHTA and CDR2 FQGNSA.

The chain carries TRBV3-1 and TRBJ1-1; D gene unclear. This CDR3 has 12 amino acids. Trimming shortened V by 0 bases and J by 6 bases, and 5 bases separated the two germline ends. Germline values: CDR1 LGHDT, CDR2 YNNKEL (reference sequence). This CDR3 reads CASSQDGAEAFF. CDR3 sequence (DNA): TGTGCCAGCAGCCAAGACGGCGCTGAAGCTTTCTTT. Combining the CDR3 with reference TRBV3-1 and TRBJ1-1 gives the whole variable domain DTAVSQTPKYLVTQMGNDKSIKCEQNLGHDTMYWYKQDSKKFLKIMFSYNNKELIINETVPNRFSPKSPDKAHLNLHINSLELGDSAVYFCASSQDGAEAFFGQGTRLTVV.

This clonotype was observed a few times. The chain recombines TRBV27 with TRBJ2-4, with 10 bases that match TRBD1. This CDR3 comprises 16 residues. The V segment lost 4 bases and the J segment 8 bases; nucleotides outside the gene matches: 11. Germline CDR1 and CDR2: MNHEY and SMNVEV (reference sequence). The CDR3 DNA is TGTGCCAGCAGTTACACCCACGGACAGGGGGTGGACATTCAGTACTTC. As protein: CASSYTHGQGVDIQYF.

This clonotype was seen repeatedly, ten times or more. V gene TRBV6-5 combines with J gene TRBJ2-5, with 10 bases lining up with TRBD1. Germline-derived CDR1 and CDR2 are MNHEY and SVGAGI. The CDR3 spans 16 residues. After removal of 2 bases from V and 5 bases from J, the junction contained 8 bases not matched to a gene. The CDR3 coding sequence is TGTGCCAGCAGTTACACACTGGGACAGGGGTTGGAGACCCAGTACTTC. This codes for CASSYTLGQGLETQYF.

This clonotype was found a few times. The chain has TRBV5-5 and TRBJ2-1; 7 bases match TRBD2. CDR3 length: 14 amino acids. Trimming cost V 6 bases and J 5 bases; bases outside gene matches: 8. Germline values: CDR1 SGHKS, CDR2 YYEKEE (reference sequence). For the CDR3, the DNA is TGTGCCAGCATCCCGGGACTACGGAACAATGAGCAGTTCTTC. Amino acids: CASIPGLRNNEQFF.

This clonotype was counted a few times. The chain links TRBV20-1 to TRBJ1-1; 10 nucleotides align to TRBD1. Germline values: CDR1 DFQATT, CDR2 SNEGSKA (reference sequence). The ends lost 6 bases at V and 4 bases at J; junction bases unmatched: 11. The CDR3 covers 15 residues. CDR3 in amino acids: CSARKWGQGSTEAFF. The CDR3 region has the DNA TGCAGTGCCCGAAAATGGGGACAGGGGAGCACTGAAGCTTTCTTT.

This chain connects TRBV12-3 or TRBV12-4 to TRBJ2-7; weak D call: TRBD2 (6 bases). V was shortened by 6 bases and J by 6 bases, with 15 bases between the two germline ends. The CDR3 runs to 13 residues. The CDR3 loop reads CASSARERREQYF. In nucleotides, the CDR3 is TGTGCCAGCAGCGCCCGGGAGAGGCGCGAGCAGTACTTC.

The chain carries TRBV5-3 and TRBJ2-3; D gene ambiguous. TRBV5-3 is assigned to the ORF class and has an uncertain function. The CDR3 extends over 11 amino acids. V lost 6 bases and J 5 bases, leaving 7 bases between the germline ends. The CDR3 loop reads CARILRDTQYF. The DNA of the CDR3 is TGTGCCAGAATACTAAGAGATACGCAGTATTTT.

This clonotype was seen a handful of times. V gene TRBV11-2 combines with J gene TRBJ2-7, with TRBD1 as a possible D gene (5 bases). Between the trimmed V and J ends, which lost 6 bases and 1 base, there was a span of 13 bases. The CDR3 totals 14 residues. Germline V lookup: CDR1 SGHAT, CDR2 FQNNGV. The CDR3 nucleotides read TGTGCCAGCAGTTGGGCAGGACAATCCTACGAGCAGTACTTC. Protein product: CASSWAGQSYEQYF.

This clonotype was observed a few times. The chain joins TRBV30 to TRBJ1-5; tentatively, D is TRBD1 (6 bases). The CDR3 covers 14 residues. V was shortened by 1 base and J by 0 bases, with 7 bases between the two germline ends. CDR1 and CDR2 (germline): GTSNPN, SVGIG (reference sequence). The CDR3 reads CAWSGGHSNQPQHF. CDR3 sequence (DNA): TGTGCCTGGAGTGGGGGGCATAGCAATCAGCCCCAGCATTTT.

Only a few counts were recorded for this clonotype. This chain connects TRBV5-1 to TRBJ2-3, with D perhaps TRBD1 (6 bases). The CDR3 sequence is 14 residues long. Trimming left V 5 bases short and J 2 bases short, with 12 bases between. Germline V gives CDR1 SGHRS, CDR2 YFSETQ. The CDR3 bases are TGCGCCAGCAGTACAGGGTGGGACACAGATACGCAGTATTTT. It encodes CASSTGWDTDTQYF. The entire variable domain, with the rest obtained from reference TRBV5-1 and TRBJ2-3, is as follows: KAGVTQTPRYLIKTRGQQVTLSCSPISGHRSVSWYQQTPGQGLQFLFEYFSETQRNKGNFPGRFSGRQFSNSRSEMNVSTLELGDSALYLCASSTGWDTDTQYFGPGTRLTVL.

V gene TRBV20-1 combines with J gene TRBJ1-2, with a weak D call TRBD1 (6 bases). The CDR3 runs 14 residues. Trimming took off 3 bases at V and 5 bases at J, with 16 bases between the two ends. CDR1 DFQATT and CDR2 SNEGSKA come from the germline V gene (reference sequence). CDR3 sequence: CSASTGSPQYGYTF. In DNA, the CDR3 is TGCAGTGCTAGTACAGGGTCGCCCCAATATGGCTACACCTTC.

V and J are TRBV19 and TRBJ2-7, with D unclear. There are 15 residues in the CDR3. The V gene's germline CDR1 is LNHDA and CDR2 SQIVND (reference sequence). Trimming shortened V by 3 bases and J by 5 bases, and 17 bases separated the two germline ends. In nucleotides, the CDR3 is TGTGCCAGTAGTATCCAAGGGCAGGCACACAACGAGCAGTACTTC. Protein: CASSIQGQAHNEQYF.